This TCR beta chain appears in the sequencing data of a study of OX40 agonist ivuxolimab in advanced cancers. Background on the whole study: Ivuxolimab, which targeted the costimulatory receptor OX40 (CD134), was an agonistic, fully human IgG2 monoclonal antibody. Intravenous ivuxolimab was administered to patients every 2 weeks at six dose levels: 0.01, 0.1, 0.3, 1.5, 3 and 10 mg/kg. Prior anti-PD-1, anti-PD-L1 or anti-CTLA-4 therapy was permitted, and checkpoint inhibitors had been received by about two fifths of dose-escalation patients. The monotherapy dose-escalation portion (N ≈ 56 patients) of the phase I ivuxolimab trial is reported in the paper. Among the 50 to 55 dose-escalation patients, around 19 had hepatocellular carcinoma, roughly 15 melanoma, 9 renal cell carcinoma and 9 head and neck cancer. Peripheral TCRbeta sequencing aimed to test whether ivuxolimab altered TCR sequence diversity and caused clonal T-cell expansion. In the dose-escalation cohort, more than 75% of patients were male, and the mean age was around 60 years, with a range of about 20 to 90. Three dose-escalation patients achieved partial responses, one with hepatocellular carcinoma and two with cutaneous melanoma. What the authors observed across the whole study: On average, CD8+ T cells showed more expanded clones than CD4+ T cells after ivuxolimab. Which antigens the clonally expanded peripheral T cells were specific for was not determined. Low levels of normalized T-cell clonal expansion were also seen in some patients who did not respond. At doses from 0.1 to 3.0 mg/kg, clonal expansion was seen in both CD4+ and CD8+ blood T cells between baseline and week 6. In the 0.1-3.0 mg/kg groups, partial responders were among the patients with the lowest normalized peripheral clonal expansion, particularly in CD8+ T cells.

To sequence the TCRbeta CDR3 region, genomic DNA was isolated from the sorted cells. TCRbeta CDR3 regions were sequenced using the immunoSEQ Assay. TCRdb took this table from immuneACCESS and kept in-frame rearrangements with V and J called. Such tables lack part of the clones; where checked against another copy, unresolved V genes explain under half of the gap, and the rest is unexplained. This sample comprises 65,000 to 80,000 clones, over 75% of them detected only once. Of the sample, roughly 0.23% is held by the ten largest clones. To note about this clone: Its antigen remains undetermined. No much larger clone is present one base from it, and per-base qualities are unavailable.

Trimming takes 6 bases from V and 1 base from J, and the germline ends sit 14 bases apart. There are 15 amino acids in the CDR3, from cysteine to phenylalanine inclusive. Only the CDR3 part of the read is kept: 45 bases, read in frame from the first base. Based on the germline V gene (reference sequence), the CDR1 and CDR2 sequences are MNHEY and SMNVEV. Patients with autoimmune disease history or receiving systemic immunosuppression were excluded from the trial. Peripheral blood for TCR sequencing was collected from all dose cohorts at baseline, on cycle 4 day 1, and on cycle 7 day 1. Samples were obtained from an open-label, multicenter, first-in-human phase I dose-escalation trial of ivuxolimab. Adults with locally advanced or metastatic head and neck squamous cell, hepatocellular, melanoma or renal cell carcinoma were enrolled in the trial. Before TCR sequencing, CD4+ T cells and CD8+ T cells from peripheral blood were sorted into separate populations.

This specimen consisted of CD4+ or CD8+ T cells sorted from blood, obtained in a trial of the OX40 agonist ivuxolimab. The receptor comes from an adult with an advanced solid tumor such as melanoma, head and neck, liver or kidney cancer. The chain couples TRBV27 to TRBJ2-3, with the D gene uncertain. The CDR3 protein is CASRRNLAGTDTQYF. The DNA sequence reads TGTGCCAGCAGACGTAACCTGGCCGGCACAGATACGCAGTATTTT.